The present entry profiles one TCR beta chain with its context. This sample was taken from a study of shared clonotypes between healthy human individuals. The CDR3 consists of 16 residues. The V end was cut by 3 bases, the J end by 4 bases, with 18 bases between. The germline CDR1 and CDR2 sequences are MNHEY and SMNVEV (reference sequence). Profiling relied on immunoSEQ multiplex PCR, and the TCRdb table lists in-frame clones only, not all of them. The sample yields some 790,000 clones, 55% to 75% seen once. The specimen sequenced was memory CD4+ T cells sorted from blood. Subset described: CD45RA-negative fraction. This chain uses TRBV27 with TRBJ1-1; weak D call: TRBD1 (5 bases). The receptor comes from a woman aged 25 to 39 in good health. In nucleotides, the CDR3 is TGTGCCAGCAGTTTCACGCCCGGGGGGGATGGCACTGAAGCTTTCTTT. As protein: CASSFTPGGDGTEAFF.